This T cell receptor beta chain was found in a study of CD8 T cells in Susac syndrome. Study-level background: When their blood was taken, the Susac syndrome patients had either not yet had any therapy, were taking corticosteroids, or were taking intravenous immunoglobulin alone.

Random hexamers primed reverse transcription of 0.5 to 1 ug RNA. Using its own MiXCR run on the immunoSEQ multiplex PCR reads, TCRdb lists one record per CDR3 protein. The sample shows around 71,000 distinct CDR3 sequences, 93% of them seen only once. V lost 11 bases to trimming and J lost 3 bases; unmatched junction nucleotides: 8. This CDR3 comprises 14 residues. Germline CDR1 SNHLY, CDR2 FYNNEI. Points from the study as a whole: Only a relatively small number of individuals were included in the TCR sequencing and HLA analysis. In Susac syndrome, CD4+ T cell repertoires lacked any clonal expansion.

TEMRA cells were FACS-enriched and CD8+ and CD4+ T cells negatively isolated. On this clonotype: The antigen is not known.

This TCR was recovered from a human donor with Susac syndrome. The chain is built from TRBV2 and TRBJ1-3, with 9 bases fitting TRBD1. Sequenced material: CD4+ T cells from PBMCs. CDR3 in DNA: TGTGCCTCGACAGGGGGAATTCTTGGAAACACCATATATTTT. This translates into CASTGGILGNTIYF.